This T cell receptor (beta chain) was sequenced for a study of T-cell memory formation after mild COVID-19. TCRdb redid the calling of the 5' RACE reads with MiXCR, one entry per CDR3 protein. This table has more than 75,000 distinct CDR3 sequences, approximately 23% appearing once. CDR3 size: 14 residues. Trimming took off 3 bases at V and 9 bases at J, with 15 bases between the two ends. The chain has TRBV12-3 or TRBV12-4 and TRBJ2-1, with D perhaps being TRBD1 or TRBD2 (7 bases each). Sequenced material: PBMCs or a T cell subset sorted from them (not recorded which). The receptor's source is a man between 18 and 35 years old who had mild COVID-19 (a few samples of this study predate the infection). Cell type and time point are not known. The CDR3 protein is CASSFAGGGSEQFF. CDR3 sequence (DNA): TGTGCCAGCAGTTTTGCAGGGGGGGGTAGTGAGCAGTTCTTC.